This entry concerns a single T cell receptor (beta chain). Its binding antigen is unknown. Base-call qualities are not available, and no considerably larger clone is one nucleotide away. CDR1 and CDR2 are read off the germline V gene (reference sequence) as LNHDA and SQIVND. The junction carries 11 bases between V and J, which are trimmed by 5 bases and 4 bases respectively. There are 13 amino acids in the CDR3, from cysteine to phenylalanine inclusive. Just the 39-base CDR3 DNA is kept, in frame starting at base 1. Library preparation was by the immunoSEQ multiplex PCR assay. The multiplex PCR relied on a mix of 60 forward primers for TCR Vbeta segments and 13 reverse primers for TCR Jbeta segments. The CDR3 region of rearranged TCR beta genes was amplified from genomic DNA by a multiplex PCR assay. The amplified TCR beta libraries were sequenced on the Illumina HiSeq System as 87-base-pair reads. Turning to the authors' computational methods: Across the 640 or so repertoires, a later analysis counted 60 million to 90 million unique TCR beta chains, 9.5 million to 12 million of which were shared by at least two donors. Raw reads were error-corrected and collapsed into unique sequences with a nearest-neighbor algorithm that merged closely related sequences to remove PCR and sequencing errors. To assign V, D and J gene segments, CDR3 sequences were aligned to IMGT reference sequences. For a sequence to be retained, a match of at least six nucleotides to both a V gene segment and a J gene segment was required. Rearrangements were classified as productive when the CDR3 lacked stop codons and remained in frame with V and J, and all other rearrangements were classified as non-productive. Following IMGT convention, CDR3 was defined as the stretch from the second conserved V-encoded cysteine up to the conserved J-encoded phenylalanine. In an earlier analysis of more than 550 of the donors, sequences lacking an unambiguous match to a single V gene segment were excluded. An earlier analysis of 450 to 650 of the donors called V segments functional above 56.7% productive rearrangements and segregating when the between-donor standard deviation exceeded 5%. To diagnose cytomegalovirus status from the catalog of TCR beta chain sequences, a statistical classification framework was built. A later analysis assigned V and J genes by comparing TCR nucleotide sequences with IMGT/GENE-DB human TR gene sequences. A later analysis assigned CDR3 sequences and most-parsimonious VDJ recombination scenarios with the TCRdist pipeline. A later analysis defined each TCR beta chain by its CDR3 amino acid sequence plus V-gene family, and excluded reads lacking a unique V-gene family. To address suspected cross-contamination and a sequencing artifact, a later analysis removed roughly 640 highly shared, low-generation-probability nucleotide sequences. In a later analysis, a clonal expansion index was calculated for each public chain from normalized within-repertoire ranks of inferred template counts. In a later analysis, generation probabilities were computed using a VDJ recombination model fitted to out-of-frame rearrangements, and the results were checked against IGoR. In a later analysis, TCR-TCR, TCR-HLA and TCR-CMV co-occurrence was scored with hypergeometric tests, and a repertoire-size bias correction was applied to TCR pairs. In a later analysis, false discovery rates were estimated by permuting HLA or CMV assignments 20 times. In a later analysis, co-occurring TCRs were grouped with DBSCAN, and TCRdist sequence similarity was added when clustering was performed within HLA-allele-positive subsets. Repertoires with fewer than 30,000 or more than 120,000 public chains were left out of co-occurrence clustering, as were a handful of repertoires with anomalous nucleotide sharing. TCRdb limited this immuneACCESS table to in-frame rearrangements with V and J called. A share of clones is missing; checked studies link under half to unresolved V genes, and the rest is unexplained. V, J and clone size reflect that table, while D and trimming were determined from the DNA. The sample has approximately 110,000 clones on record, over 75% of them singletons. The ten top clones hold about 13% of the sample.

The record originates from a study of cytomegalovirus exposure and HLA in healthy donors (dated by TCRdb to 2016 to 2017). With respect to the entire study: According to an earlier analysis of around 600 of the donors, some 180 million T cells yielded 120 million or so unique TCR beta sequences and about 300 Gb of sequence data. About 280 gigabases of sequencing data and around 88 million unique TCR sequences made up an early release that covered 500 to 700 HLA-typed donors. Of the 350 to 450 genotyped donors, approximately 81% were placed in the genetic ancestry cluster associated with self-reported Caucasian donors. The study aimed to test whether signatures of past pathogen exposure could be identified by cataloging public T cell receptors. Using immunosequencing, the study profiled T cell repertoires from about 610 subjects and related those repertoires to cytomegalovirus serostatus. A separate validation cohort of over 95 different subjects was used in addition to the 666-subject first cohort. High-throughput TCR immunosequencing, statistical association of individual TCRs with disease status, and machine learning were combined to predict cytomegalovirus infection status. To study patterns of TCR occurrence, a later analysis re-analyzed previously published TCR beta repertoires from 500 to 850 donors and added high-resolution HLA genotyping. In the later analysis, no new phenotypic data were used to find candidate immune exposures; instead, reliance was placed on TCR beta sequences and their occurrence across donors. An earlier analysis of several hundred of the donors used high-throughput TCR beta sequencing to judge whether each TCR beta V gene segment behaved as functional or pseudogenic. Alongside the repertoire data, information on donor age, sex, ethnicity and CMV serostatus was compiled. In a later genetic analysis, genome-wide SNP genotypes for about 65% of the 666 donors were used, and that subset was treated as a discovery cohort. All discovery cohort repertoires had been generated on a single sequencing platform. HLA typing covered class I and class II loci at four-digit resolution. Typing coverage varied by locus: about 629-630 donors for A, B, C, DRB1 and DQB1; approximately 500 for DQA1; approximately 610 for DPA1; approximately 470 for DPB1. A few DR-DQ haplotypes were handled as single units for association and clustering because linkage in the cohort was strong. Across 300 to 500 genotyped donors of the cohort, an average of roughly 230,000 unique TCR beta nucleotide sequences per donor were sequenced, and roughly 20% of those sequences were non-productive.

The cohort consisted of fewer than 700 healthy bone marrow donors. At the time of sampling, all cohort members were nominally healthy, though unrecorded immune exposures were likely present. The donor tested CMV seropositive, placing the donor among the approximately 310 seropositive members of the cohort. Each donor provided a peripheral blood sample, and peripheral blood mononuclear cells were used for TCR beta sequencing. The Qiagen DNeasy Blood Extraction Kit was used to extract genomic DNA from the blood cell samples. Summary of the overall study and its limitations: At a false discovery rate of 0.05, a later analysis linked fewer than 20,000 TCR beta sequences to specific HLA alleles. Compared with the 666-donor mean, donors in an Asian-associated ancestry cluster had fewer N-insertions in productive TCRs, according to a later genetic analysis. A few of the identified cytomegalovirus-associated TCR beta chains were confirmed in vitro to be specific for cytomegalovirus antigens. Compared with equally common non-associated chains, HLA-associated TCR beta chains in a later analysis were more clonally expanded and had lower generation probabilities. In a later analysis, the rate of TCR association differed among HLA loci, with DRB1 alleles having the most associated TCRs and HLA-C alleles having the fewest. According to the authors, the approach could potentially be generalized to other disease states and immunological phenotypes. Broadly in line with IMGT annotations, most TCR beta V segments showed up in productive rearrangements about 87% or about 30% of the time in an earlier analysis of under 700 of the donors. Assigning TCR associations to individual alleles was difficult when HLA alleles, especially DR and DQ, strongly co-occurred. In a later analysis, most CMV-associated TCR beta chains were found to appear HLA-restricted, with HLA associations seemingly driven largely by CMV exposure. Cytomegalovirus status was reported to be diagnosed by the classifier with high specificity and sensitivity in both the original and validation cohorts. Seventeen rarely observed V segments, including chromosome 9 orphons, were excluded from the earlier analysis of several hundred of the donors because counts were too low. A further reported finding was that TCR beta sequences accurately predicted the HLA-A and HLA-B alleles for most subjects in the first cohort. HLA typing was unavailable for some donors at each locus, so association tests used only the typed subset. Correlated functional status among segregating V segments might be attributable to linkage disequilibrium, but an unknown experimental factor could not be ruled out. Several of the top co-occurrence clusters appeared to be linked to parvovirus B19, influenza, CMV and Epstein-Barr virus, according to a later analysis. A cluster of highly shared sequence variants was judged likely to represent a technical artifact of the sequencing pipeline. Some IMGT-functional V segments, including TRBV6-2 and TRBV6-3, could not be told apart with the 87-base-pair reads, so those segments were excluded. An association between a missense DCLRE1C variant and V-gene and J-gene trimming of TCR beta chains was found in a later genetic analysis and replicated in an independent cohort. The cohort was sequenced for TCR beta chains only, and without alpha or paired-chain data the features that could be detected were limited. The only immune exposure information available for the cohort was CMV serostatus. A total of fewer than 200 TCR beta chains were listed by the study as associated with cytomegalovirus. Presence/absence analyses assumed roughly uniform sequencing depth across donors, an assumption that may not hold. Most TCR sequences were seen in very few donors, while some public TCRs were found in many individuals.

The sample taken for sequencing was PBMCs. This chain is built from TRBV19 and TRBJ1-1; matching of 6 bases hints at TRBD1 as the D gene. This TCR derives from a woman in her thirties or forties in good health and CMV-seropositive. CDR3 region: CASSRSQGTEAFF. The DNA sequence is given as TGTGCCAGTAGTCGATCACAGGGCACTGAAGCTTTCTTT.